Listed below are T cell receptor beta chains from one sample, sequenced in a study of T-cell reconstitution after alpha-beta-depleted transplantation in children. A single record per CDR3 protein comes from TCRdb applying MiXCR to the PCR reads. Altogether 300,000 or so distinct CDR3 sequences are present, approximately 9.6% being singletons, with the ten largest covering 9.5% to 13%. Sequencing was performed on PBMCs from the stem cell graft donor, taken from the stem cell graft. Receptors were obtained from a human donor who donated a stem cell graft to a child with SCID. Both conserved end residues are part of each CDR3. A D gene is named only where the DNA matches it firmly. The size field is filled for only some rows; it gives once, few, many or a size class.

clone_size | d_call | j_call | v_call | cdr3_aa | cdr3_nt
many | TRBD1 | TRBJ2-7 | TRBV7-8 | CASSNRGRTYEQYF | TGTGCCAGCAGCAACAGGGGCCGAACCTACGAGCAGTACTTC
many | NA | TRBJ2-2 | TRBV27 | CASSLFVDTRRNTGELFF | TGTGCCAGCAGTTTATTTGTAGACACCCGAAGAAACACCGGGGAGCTGTTTTTT
once | NA | TRBJ1-2 | TRBV5-1 | CASSLATGSDGYTF | TGCGCCAGCAGCTTGGCCACGGGTTCGGATGGCTACACCTTC
few | NA | TRBJ1-1 | TRBV20-1 | CSARRAPVGSEAFF | TGCAGTGCTAGGAGGGCACCGGTGGGGTCTGAAGCTTTCTTT
many | NA | TRBJ2-2 | TRBV5-1 | CASSLEEGLHTGELFF | TGCGCCAGCAGCTTGGAAGAGGGGCTACACACCGGGGAGCTGTTTTTT
few | TRBD2 | TRBJ2-7 | TRBV10-3 | CAISEPLWAGDEQYF | TGTGCCATCAGTGAGCCCCTCTGGGCGGGAGACGAGCAGTACTTC
many | NA | TRBJ1-1 | TRBV12-3/TRBV12-4 | CASSSEDSVGTEAFF | TGTGCCAGCAGTTCCGAGGACAGTGTAGGAACTGAAGCTTTCTTT
NA | NA | TRBJ2-2 | TRBV18 | CASSVRGANTGELFF | TGTGCCAGCTCAGTCAGGGGGGCGAACACCGGGGAGCTGTTTTTT
many | NA | TRBJ1-1 | TRBV20-1 | CSARTGSKDTEAFF | TGCAGTGCAAGAACAGGGTCTAAGGACACTGAAGCTTTCTTT
NA | NA | TRBJ2-7 | TRBV29-1 | CSVGSGPYEQYF | TGCAGCGTTGGATCCGGGCCCTACGAGCAGTACTTC
NA | TRBD1 | TRBJ2-6 | TRBV12-3/TRBV12-4 | CASSLLQGKRSGANVLTF | TGTGCCAGCAGTCTACTACAGGGGAAGAGATCTGGGGCCAACGTCCTGACTTTC
many | NA | TRBJ2-5 | TRBV5-1 | CASSTGERFETQYF | TGCGCCAGCAGCACCGGGGAGCGGTTCGAGACCCAGTACTTC
few | NA | TRBJ2-2 | TRBV18 | CASSPSQRTNTGELFF | TGTGCCAGCTCACCGAGTCAGAGGACCAACACCGGGGAGCTGTTTTTT
many | TRBD2 | TRBJ2-7 | TRBV7-2 | CASSFSGGTYEQYF | TGTGCCAGCAGCTTTAGCGGGGGAACCTACGAGCAGTACTTC
many | NA | TRBJ1-5 | TRBV7-6 | CASSLAGYGQPQHF | TGTGCCAGCAGCTTAGCTGGGTATGGCCAGCCCCAGCATTTT
few | TRBD1 | TRBJ2-5 | TRBV4-2 | CASSARTGEETQYF | TGTGCCAGCAGCGCCCGGACAGGGGAAGAGACCCAGTACTTC
many | TRBD1 | TRBJ2-3 | TRBV5-6 | CASSIYRGPGTDTQYF | TGTGCCAGCAGCATCTACAGGGGGCCTGGGACAGATACGCAGTATTTT
NA | NA | TRBJ2-3 | TRBV9 | CASSVVGGEAYF | TGTGCCAGCAGCGTAGTCGGCGGGGAGGCGTATTTT
NA | NA | TRBJ1-6 | TRBV12-5 | CASGLGGRGNSPLHF | TGTGCTAGTGGTTTGGGGGGACGCGGTAATTCACCCCTCCACTTT
few | NA | TRBJ2-1 | TRBV11-3 | CASSLGHGRNEQFF | TGTGCCAGCAGCTTAGGACACGGTAGGAATGAGCAGTTCTTC
NA | TRBD1 | TRBJ2-7 | TRBV7-9 | CASRKTGEGYEQYF | TGTGCCAGCAGGAAGACAGGGGAAGGCTACGAGCAGTACTTC
NA | TRBD2 | TRBJ2-3 | TRBV3-1 | CASSLRSGLAGATDTQYF | TGTGCCAGCAGCCTCCGTTCGGGACTAGCGGGGGCCACAGATACGCAGTATTTT
many | NA | TRBJ1-2 | TRBV29-1 | CSVGQPYTF | TGCAGCGTGGGCCAGCCCTACACCTTC
few | NA | TRBJ2-7 | TRBV7-6 | CASSFSEGREQYF | TGTGCCAGCAGCTTTTCGGAGGGAAGGGAGCAGTACTTC
NA | NA | TRBJ2-1 | TRBV6-1 | CASRTSTTYNEQFF | TGTGCCAGCCGAACTAGTACCACCTACAATGAGCAGTTCTTC
few | NA | TRBJ1-1 | TRBV7-9 | CASSLVAVNTEAFF | TGTGCCAGCAGCTTAGTAGCAGTGAACACTGAAGCTTTCTTT
NA | TRBD1 | TRBJ1-1 | TRBV28 | CASSSLQGKRTEAFF | TGTGCCAGCAGTTCGCTACAGGGGAAGAGGACTGAAGCTTTCTTT
NA | TRBD1 | TRBJ1-2 | TRBV7-3 | CASSFGTGYGYTF | TGTGCCAGCAGCTTCGGGACAGGCTATGGCTACACCTTC
NA | NA | TRBJ1-2 | TRBV5-6 | CASSSTRGGDNYGYTF | TGTGCCAGCAGCTCCACCCGGGGCGGGGATAACTATGGCTACACCTTC
few | NA | TRBJ2-1 | TRBV4-2 | CASSQGARRGGSYNEQFF | TGTGCCAGCAGCCAAGGGGCCCGGAGGGGGGGGTCCTACAATGAGCAGTTCTTC
few | NA | TRBJ2-7 | TRBV7-9 | CASSFYAYEQYF | TGTGCCAGCAGCTTCTACGCGTACGAGCAGTACTTC
NA | NA | TRBJ1-2 | TRBV7-6 | CASSLPQGYGYTF | TGTGCCAGCAGCTTACCACAGGGCTATGGCTACACCTTC
NA | NA | TRBJ1-4 | TRBV5-5 | CASTVSDLRDEKLFF | TGTGCCAGCACCGTCAGCGATCTTAGGGATGAAAAACTGTTTTTT
few | TRBD1 | TRBJ1-1 | TRBV4-2 | CASSQDLGQSEAFF | TGTGCCAGCAGCCAAGACCTGGGACAGAGTGAAGCTTTCTTT
many | NA | TRBJ1-4 | TRBV12-3/TRBV12-4 | CASSLSQTNEKLFF | TGTGCCAGCAGTTTATCCCAGACTAATGAAAAACTGTTTTTT
NA | NA | TRBJ2-7 | TRBV20-1 | CSARDGASSYEQYF | TGCAGTGCTAGAGATGGGGCCAGCTCCTACGAGCAGTACTTC
NA | NA | TRBJ2-3 | TRBV12-3/TRBV12-4 | CASSPLPDTQYF | TGTGCCAGCAGTCCCCTCCCAGATACGCAGTATTTT
NA | NA | TRBJ2-7 | TRBV7-8 | CASFFLGEQYF | TGTGCCAGCTTTTTTCTCGGCGAGCAGTACTTC
many | NA | TRBJ1-1 | TRBV11-1 | CASSLISGGEAFF | TGTGCCAGCAGCTTAATTTCGGGCGGTGAAGCTTTCTTT
few | NA | TRBJ1-1 | TRBV6-5 | CASSWAGVDTEAFF | TGTGCCAGCAGTTGGGCGGGGGTGGATACTGAAGCTTTCTTT
NA | TRBD1 | TRBJ2-2 | TRBV4-2 | CASSQEGGTGDYTGELFF | TGTGCCAGCAGCCAAGAGGGAGGGACAGGGGACTACACCGGGGAGCTGTTTTTT
NA | NA | TRBJ1-1 | TRBV12-3/TRBV12-4 | CASSLPPWQTNTEAFF | TGTGCCAGCAGTTTACCCCCTTGGCAGACGAACACTGAAGCTTTCTTT
NA | NA | TRBJ2-4 | TRBV5-6 | CASSLDLGPGTGKNIQYF | TGTGCCAGCAGCTTGGATCTCGGTCCCGGGACGGGCAAAAACATTCAGTACTTC
many | TRBD1 | TRBJ1-5 | TRBV10-2 | CASRDGQGESNQPQHF | TGCGCCAGCAGGGACGGACAGGGTGAAAGCAATCAGCCCCAGCATTTT
few | NA | TRBJ2-7 | TRBV5-6 | CASSLEGIWYEQYF | TGTGCCAGCAGCTTGGAAGGGATTTGGTACGAGCAGTACTTC
few | TRBD2 | TRBJ2-1 | TRBV9 | CASSPPGTSVSYNEQFF | TGTGCCAGCAGCCCACCCGGGACTAGCGTCTCCTACAATGAGCAGTTCTTC
NA | TRBD2 | TRBJ2-7 | TRBV6-5 | CASSYERGGFYEQYF | TGTGCCAGCAGTTACGAGCGCGGGGGGTTCTACGAGCAGTACTTC
many | TRBD2 | TRBJ2-1 | TRBV10-3 | CAISVGLEVEQFF | TGTGCCATCAGTGTTGGACTAGAGGTTGAGCAGTTCTTC
NA | NA | TRBJ2-7 | TRBV4-2 | CASSQDGGVPTYEQYF | TGTGCCAGCAGCCAAGATGGAGGGGTTCCAACCTACGAGCAGTACTTC
many | TRBD2 | TRBJ2-3 | TRBV20-1 | CSGSHSGRTDTQYF | TGCAGTGGTAGTCATAGCGGGCGCACAGATACGCAGTATTTT
few | NA | TRBJ2-1 | TRBV5-1 | CASSFSDLGEQFF | TGCGCCAGCAGCTTTTCGGACTTGGGTGAGCAGTTCTTC